The sample holds a few counts of the clone carrying this T cell receptor (beta chain). What it binds is unknown. This sample stems from a study of OX40 agonist ivuxolimab in advanced cancers. Study details: The dose-escalation cohort had hepatocellular carcinoma, melanoma, renal cell or head and neck cancer. A male proportion of 82.7% was recorded, with mean age around 60 years and range roughly 23 to 90. Among those treated, three patients had partial responses, one with hepatocellular carcinoma and two with cutaneous melanoma.

Some clones are missing from TCRdb's copy, which holds only in-frame ones; the method was immunoSEQ multiplex PCR. The sample lists 80,000 or so clones, just under 85% occurring once. Findings of the study overall: Expanded clones tended on average to be more numerous among CD8+ T cells than CD4+.

This CDR3 is built from 15 residues. Trimming removed 5 bases from V and 8 bases from J, with 19 bases in between. Per the germline V gene, CDR1 is MNHEY and CDR2 is SVGAGI. The chain carries TRBV6-5 and TRBJ2-4; maybe TRBD1 (6 bases). This receptor was obtained from an adult with an advanced solid tumor such as melanoma, head and neck, liver or kidney cancer. The sequencing here drew on CD4+ or CD8+ T cells sorted from blood, taken in a trial of the OX40 agonist ivuxolimab. CDR3 protein: CASSPSQGASDIQYF. In nucleotides, the CDR3 is TGTGCCAGCAGTCCTTCACAGGGTGCCTCGGACATTCAGTACTTC.